The clone carrying this T cell receptor beta chain was recorded at least ten times. Its matching antigen is unknown. This specimen comes from a study of T-cell reconstitution after alpha-beta-depleted transplantation in children. The authors prepared the TCRbeta library with unique molecular identifiers. TCRdb reanalysed the PCR reads using MiXCR and keeps one entry per CDR3 protein. The repertoire holds over 450,000 distinct CDR3 sequences, with 8% to 11% as singletons. Findings and limits, study-wide: The study traced high day-60 TCRbeta diversity in some patients to surviving recipient T cells and thymic progenitors.

The CDR3 is 16 amino acids. V was trimmed by 5 bases and J by 0 bases, leaving 12 bases between them. Germline values: CDR1 SGHRS, CDR2 YFSETQ. V and J are TRBV5-1 and TRBJ1-6; maybe TRBD1 (5 bases). The starting material was PBMCs, obtained before TCRalphabeta/CD19-depleted stem cell transplant. This sequence originates from a child aged 2 to 10 with inherited bone marrow failure, due to receive a stem cell transplant. CDR3 loop: CASRTDSHSYNSPLHF. The DNA for the CDR3 is TGCGCCAGCAGAACCGACAGCCACTCCTATAATTCACCCCTCCACTTT.